The rows below give T cell receptor beta chains drawn from one sample of a study of blood T cell repertoires in COVID-19. Method: immunoSEQ multiplex PCR; TCRdb's copy keeps in-frame clones and lacks some. The sample has 360,000 or so clones; around 92% are singletons. Sample: PBMCs or T cells enriched from blood (not recorded which). Receptor source: a woman aged 25-40 years who had recovered from COVID-19. CDR3s include the opening cysteine and the closing phenylalanine or tryptophan. The order of the fields is clone size, V gene, J gene, D gene, CDR3 DNA, CDR3 protein. The D gene is left open where the match is weak. Not every row has a clone size; where given, it reads once, few, many or a size class.

clone_size: .; v_call: TRBV10-2; j_call: TRBJ1-1; d_call: .; cdr3_nt: TGCGCCAGCAAAGAGATGTCCAAGTCAGCTTTCTTT; cdr3_aa: CASKEMSKSAFF
clone_size: .; v_call: TRBV5-1; j_call: TRBJ1-4; d_call: TRBD1; cdr3_nt: TGCGCCAGCAGCTTGACGAGTCCCGGGACAGGGGGCAGTGAAAAACTGTTTTTT; cdr3_aa: CASSLTSPGTGGSEKLFF
clone_size: .; v_call: TRBV5-1; j_call: TRBJ2-2; d_call: .; cdr3_nt: TGCGCCAGCAGCTTTGAGGGCACCGGGGAGCTGTTTTTT; cdr3_aa: CASSFEGTGELFF
clone_size: once; v_call: TRBV6-5; j_call: TRBJ1-2; d_call: .; cdr3_nt: TGTGCCAGCAGCTACACGGGGGTTAATGGCTACACCTTC; cdr3_aa: CASSYTGVNGYTF
clone_size: .; v_call: TRBV2; j_call: TRBJ2-7; d_call: TRBD1; cdr3_nt: TGTGCCAGCAGATTGACAGGGGCCTACGAGCAGTACTTC; cdr3_aa: CASRLTGAYEQYF
clone_size: .; v_call: TRBV14; j_call: TRBJ1-2; d_call: TRBD1; cdr3_nt: TGTGCCAGCGGGACAGGCCCCTATGGCTACACCTTC; cdr3_aa: CASGTGPYGYTF
clone_size: .; v_call: TRBV5-6; j_call: TRBJ1-6; d_call: TRBD1; cdr3_nt: TGTGCCAGCAGCACCTGGGACAGGGGGCATCATTCACCCCTCCACTTT; cdr3_aa: CASSTWDRGHHSPLHF
clone_size: .; v_call: TRBV5-1; j_call: TRBJ1-1; d_call: TRBD1; cdr3_nt: TGCGCCAGCAGCCTGGGAGGGGGCAAGGGAGCTTTCTTT; cdr3_aa: CASSLGGGKGAFF
clone_size: .; v_call: TRBV19; j_call: TRBJ2-2; d_call: .; cdr3_nt: TGTGCCAGTAGTATTGGGGGCCTGAACACCGGGGAGCTGTTTTTT; cdr3_aa: CASSIGGLNTGELFF
clone_size: .; v_call: TRBV4-2; j_call: TRBJ1-3; d_call: .; cdr3_nt: TGTGCCAGCAGCCCCCGAACCGGGGGAGCGGGAAACACCATATATTTT; cdr3_aa: CASSPRTGGAGNTIYF
clone_size: .; v_call: TRBV25-1; j_call: TRBJ2-1; d_call: .; cdr3_nt: TGTGCCAGCAGCAGGGCCCATGAGCAGTTCTTC; cdr3_aa: CASSRAHEQFF
clone_size: .; v_call: TRBV5-1; j_call: TRBJ1-1; d_call: TRBD1; cdr3_nt: TGCGCCAGCAGCACCGCGACAGGGAAGAACACTGAAGCTTTCTTT; cdr3_aa: CASSTATGKNTEAFF
clone_size: few; v_call: TRBV12-3/TRBV12-4; j_call: TRBJ1-2; d_call: .; cdr3_nt: TGTGCCAGCAGTCAAGGGGGGGCTGATGGCTACACCTTC; cdr3_aa: CASSQGGADGYTF
clone_size: .; v_call: TRBV7-9; j_call: TRBJ2-7; d_call: .; cdr3_nt: TGTGCCAGCAGCACAAACTACGAGCAGTACTTC; cdr3_aa: CASSTNYEQYF
clone_size: .; v_call: TRBV6-5; j_call: TRBJ2-3; d_call: TRBD1; cdr3_nt: TGTGCCAGCAGTAGAAGGACAGGGGGGGATACGCAGTATTTT; cdr3_aa: CASSRRTGGDTQYF
clone_size: .; v_call: TRBV4-2; j_call: TRBJ1-2; d_call: TRBD1; cdr3_nt: TGTGCCAGCAGCCAAGATCTGACAGGGGGCAACTATGGCTACACCTTC; cdr3_aa: CASSQDLTGGNYGYTF
clone_size: .; v_call: TRBV9; j_call: TRBJ1-3; d_call: TRBD1; cdr3_nt: TGTGCCAGCAGCCCTAATACAGGGGGAGGAAACACCATATATTTT; cdr3_aa: CASSPNTGGGNTIYF